The rows below give T cell receptor beta chains drawn from one sample of a study of blood T cell repertoires in COVID-19. The repertoire was sequenced with immunoSEQ multiplex PCR; TCRdb's copy has only in-frame clones and lacks some. Of fewer than 300,000 clones listed, about 83% are singletons. The sequencing input was peripheral blood. The source of these receptors is a woman aged 45-60 years who had recovered from COVID-19. CDR3s include the opening cysteine and the closing phenylalanine or tryptophan. D genes are given only for firm matches. Expanded clones are given a class, and other clones once, few, many or no size at all.

CDR3aa | CDR3nt | j_gene | d_gene | v_gene | abundance
CASSPGFVGSYEQYF | TGCGCCAGCAGCCCGGGGTTTGTTGGTTCCTACGAGCAGTACTTC | TRBJ2-7 | . | TRBV5-1 | .
CASSISRGLASTDTQYF | TGTGCCAGTAGTATCTCACGGGGTCTGGCTAGCACAGATACGCAGTATTTT | TRBJ2-3 | . | TRBV19 | .
CASSQSVPNYGYTF | TGTGCCAGCAGCCAGAGCGTCCCTAACTATGGCTACACCTTC | TRBJ1-2 | . | TRBV3-1/TRBV3-2 | .
CASSQQPSGTGGGKLFF | TGTGCCAGCAGCCAACAACCGTCCGGGACAGGGGGCGGAAAACTGTTTTTT | TRBJ1-4 | TRBD1 | TRBV7-8 | .
CASSATRGPHEQYF | TGTGCCAGCAGCGCTACCAGGGGGCCCCACGAGCAGTACTTC | TRBJ2-7 | TRBD1 | TRBV3-1/TRBV3-2 | .
CASSSRLAAQETQYF | TGTGCCAGCAGTTCCCGACTAGCGGCCCAAGAGACCCAGTACTTC | TRBJ2-5 | TRBD2 | TRBV2 | once
CASSALTSHNEQFF | TGTGCCAGCAGCGCCCTGACTAGTCACAATGAGCAGTTCTTC | TRBJ2-1 | . | TRBV9 | .
CASSFPPRVGIYEQYF | TGTGCCAGCAGTTTTCCACCTCGTGTCGGTATCTACGAGCAGTACTTC | TRBJ2-7 | . | TRBV28 | .
CASSFKNAGTEAFF | TGCGCCAGCAGCTTCAAGAACGCGGGCACTGAAGCTTTCTTT | TRBJ1-1 | . | TRBV5-1 | .
CASSLKREQFF | TGTGCCAGCAGCCTAAAAAGAGAGCAGTTCTTC | TRBJ2-1 | . | TRBV5-8 | once
CASSPRDTRTDTQYF | TGTGCCAGCAGTCCCCGGGACACTCGCACAGATACGCAGTATTTT | TRBJ2-3 | . | TRBV6-2/TRBV6-3 | .
CAWSGGGGAETQYF | TGTGCCTGGAGTGGTGGAGGGGGCGCGGAGACCCAGTACTTC | TRBJ2-5 | . | TRBV30 | .
CASSHSPGGGDSPLHF | TGTGCCAGCAGCCATAGCCCCGGGGGGGGAGATTCACCCCTCCACTTT | TRBJ1-6 | . | TRBV11-2 | .
CASSFGGGLDTQYF | TGTGCCAGCAGCTTTGGCGGGGGGCTAGATACGCAGTATTTT | TRBJ2-3 | TRBD2 | TRBV7-2 | .
CASSPRGVRNEQFF | TGTGCCAGTAGCCCGCGGGGGGTACGTAATGAGCAGTTCTTC | TRBJ2-1 | TRBD2 | TRBV19 | .
CASAKTGSSYNEQFF | TGTGCCAGTGCAAAGACAGGGAGCTCCTACAATGAGCAGTTCTTC | TRBJ2-1 | TRBD1 | TRBV19 | .
CASSQDPPRASGFEQYF | TGTGCCAGCAGCCAAGATCCTCCCCGGGCTAGCGGATTCGAGCAGTACTTC | TRBJ2-7 | TRBD2 | TRBV4-2 | .
CASSLSTSGRFGELFF | TGTGCCAGCAGCTTAAGTACTAGCGGGCGGTTCGGGGAGCTGTTTTTT | TRBJ2-2 | TRBD2 | TRBV11-2 | .
CASRTSGGNEQFF | TGTGCCAGCAGGACTAGCGGGGGGAATGAGCAGTTCTTC | TRBJ2-1 | TRBD2 | TRBV2 | .
CASSATGNSGNTIYF | TGTGCCAGCAGCGCCACAGGCAACTCTGGAAACACCATATATTTT | TRBJ1-3 | . | TRBV7-2 | .
CASSQRLESGGLANYGYTF | TGCGCCAGCAGCCAACGCCTAGAATCCGGGGGACTAGCTAACTATGGCTACACCTTC | TRBJ1-2 | . | TRBV4-1 | once
CASRYEGRGAPGANVLTF | TGTGCCAGTAGATATGAAGGCAGGGGGGCTCCTGGGGCCAACGTCCTGACTTTC | TRBJ2-6 | . | TRBV19 | .
CASRGTGYSYEQYF | TGTGCCAGCAGGGGGACAGGCTACTCCTACGAGCAGTACTTC | TRBJ2-7 | TRBD1 | TRBV28 | .
CASSLTRTPYGYTF | TGTGCCAGCAGTTTAACGCGCACCCCGTATGGCTACACCTTC | TRBJ1-2 | . | TRBV28 | once
CASSEERENYNEQFF | TGTGCCAGCAGTGAAGAGCGGGAGAACTACAATGAGCAGTTCTTC | TRBJ2-1 | TRBD2 | TRBV6-4 | .
CASSPRDTWNTEAFF | TGCGCCAGCAGCCCCAGAGACACTTGGAACACTGAAGCTTTCTTT | TRBJ1-1 | . | TRBV5-1 | once
CASSLQKRDTGELFF | TGTGCCAGCAGCCTGCAAAAACGGGACACCGGGGAGCTGTTTTTT | TRBJ2-2 | . | TRBV4-2 | once
CASTNSRQGSTDTQYF | TGTGCCAGCACCAATTCCCGGCAGGGTTCCACAGATACGCAGTATTTT | TRBJ2-3 | . | TRBV13 | .
CASSGQGTEAFF | TGTGCCAGCAGCGGACAGGGCACTGAAGCTTTCTTT | TRBJ1-1 | TRBD1 | TRBV6-5 | .
CASSSHSGGVTDTQYF | TGTGCCAGCAGTTCCCATAGCGGGGGGGTCACAGATACGCAGTATTTT | TRBJ2-3 | TRBD2 | TRBV28 | .
CATSRPGVAGEGAYEQYF | TGTGCCACCAGCAGGCCCGGTGTAGCGGGAGAAGGAGCCTACGAGCAGTACTTC | TRBJ2-7 | TRBD2 | TRBV15 | .
CASSLYTGQGINEQYF | TGTGCCAGCAGTTTATATACGGGACAGGGGATCAACGAGCAGTACTTC | TRBJ2-7 | TRBD1 | TRBV28 | few
CASSQTGTSAADTQYF | TGCGCCAGCAGCCAAACAGGGACTAGCGCTGCAGATACGCAGTATTTT | TRBJ2-3 | TRBD2 | TRBV4-1 | .
CASRGQNYGYTF | TGTGCCAGCAGGGGACAGAACTATGGCTACACCTTC | TRBJ1-2 | TRBD1 | TRBV27 | .
CASSAHRGNYEQYF | TGTGCCAGCAGTGCACACAGGGGAAACTACGAGCAGTACTTC | TRBJ2-7 | TRBD1 | TRBV27 | .
CASSSGRGYEQYF | TGTGCCAGCAGCTCCGGCCGCGGATACGAGCAGTACTTC | TRBJ2-7 | . | TRBV7-2 | once
CASSWEGRTNQPQHF | TGTGCCAGTAGTTGGGAGGGGCGGACGAATCAGCCCCAGCATTTT | TRBJ1-5 | . | TRBV19 | .
CASRASPGSNYGYTF | TGTGCCAGCAGAGCCTCCCCAGGGTCCAACTATGGCTACACCTTC | TRBJ1-2 | . | TRBV6-5 | .
CATPGLTLNVPQYF | TGTGCCACCCCGGGACTCACCCTGAATGTGCCCCAGTACTTC | TRBJ2-5 | . | TRBV21-1 | .
CASRLEPGGNYGYTF | TGTGCCAGCAGATTGGAGCCGGGGGGTAACTATGGCTACACCTTC | TRBJ1-2 | . | TRBV5-4 | .
CASSLEVFNQPQHF | TGTGCCAGCAGTTTAGAGGTTTTCAATCAGCCCCAGCATTTT | TRBJ1-5 | . | TRBV28 | few
CASSQVHMPEAFF | TGTGCCAGCAGCCAAGTGCACATGCCCGAAGCTTTCTTT | TRBJ1-1 | . | TRBV3-1/TRBV3-2 | .
CASSLGGTPGGAYEQYF | TGTGCCAGCAGCTTAGGGGGGACGCCGGGAGGGGCCTACGAGCAGTACTTC | TRBJ2-7 | TRBD2 | TRBV7-6 | .
CASSPRPPAAGGVDTQYF | TGTGCCAGCTCACCACGTCCACCGGCGGCGGGGGGAGTGGATACGCAGTATTTT | TRBJ2-3 | TRBD2 | TRBV18 | .
CAISERGSVEAFF | TGTGCCATCAGTGAGCGGGGGTCGGTTGAAGCTTTCTTT | TRBJ1-1 | . | TRBV10-3 | .
CASSLEAGSAYGYTF | TGCGCCAGCAGCTTGGAAGCGGGTTCGGCCTATGGCTACACCTTC | TRBJ1-2 | . | TRBV5-1 | .
CASSLAGVIVGEQFF | TGTGCCAGCAGCCTAGCGGGAGTCATCGTAGGTGAGCAGTTCTTC | TRBJ2-1 | TRBD2 | TRBV5-6 | .
CASMGGRSPLHF | TGTGCCAGCATGGGAGGGAGATCACCCCTCCACTTT | TRBJ1-6 | . | TRBV5-4 | .
CASSLGQAHMNYGYTF | TGTGCCAGCAGCTTAGGACAGGCCCATATGAACTATGGCTACACCTTC | TRBJ1-2 | . | TRBV7-9 | .
CATSDPGTDYGGELFF | TGTGCCACCAGTGATCCCGGGACAGATTATGGCGGGGAGCTGTTTTTT | TRBJ2-2 | TRBD1 | TRBV24-1 | once
CASSQAPRFNQPQHF | TGTGCCAGCAGCCAAGCCCCACGGTTCAATCAGCCCCAGCATTTT | TRBJ1-5 | . | TRBV3-1/TRBV3-2 | .
CASSTTGLAGRNEQFF | TGTGCCAGCAGTACGACGGGACTAGCGGGGCGAAATGAGCAGTTCTTC | TRBJ2-1 | TRBD2 | TRBV27 | .
CASSLGQGASEQYF | TGCGCCAGCAGCCTTGGACAGGGGGCGTCCGAGCAGTACTTC | TRBJ2-7 | TRBD1 | TRBV4-1 | once
CASSGGYEQYF | TGTGCCAGCAGCGGGGGATACGAGCAGTACTTC | TRBJ2-7 | . | TRBV2 | .
CASSPGDRANTGELFF | TGTGCCAGCAGCCCCGGGGACAGAGCCAACACCGGGGAGCTGTTTTTT | TRBJ2-2 | TRBD1 | TRBV28 | few
CASKVTMNTEAFF | TGTGCCAGCAAGGTGACTATGAACACTGAAGCTTTCTTT | TRBJ1-1 | . | TRBV28 | .
CASSFSAGTTGELFF | TGTGCCAGCAGTTTCAGTGCGGGGACCACCGGGGAGCTGTTTTTT | TRBJ2-2 | . | TRBV27 | .
CASRTGQTNSPLHF | TGTGCCAGCAGGACGGGACAGACGAATTCACCCCTCCACTTT | TRBJ1-6 | TRBD1 | TRBV28 | .